The T cell receptor beta chain described here comes from a study of T-cell reconstitution after alpha-beta-depleted transplantation in children. The sample holds many counts of this clonotype. Its antigen is unknown. General study findings and limits: About two months after transplant, alpha-beta T cells reportedly came from several hundred expanded graft clones. T cells produced anew were the main source of T-cell counts and diversity one year after transplant. Surviving recipient T cells and thymic progenitors produced the high day-60 TCRbeta diversity seen in some patients.

Unique molecular identifiers tagged the TCRbeta library. TCRdb redid the calling of the PCR reads with MiXCR, one entry per CDR3 protein. This repertoire shows 140,000 to 150,000 distinct CDR3 sequences, around 10% found once; its top ten account for around 18%. The CDR3 is 14 amino acids. Germline assignment: CDR1 LGHNA and CDR2 YSLEER. Trimming removed 0 bases from V and 10 bases from J, with 14 bases in between. The specimen was PBMCs, mostly from graft donor cells, collected 180 days after TCRalphabeta/CD19-depleted stem cell transplant. The TCR comes from a female patient aged 2 to 10 who had a stem cell transplant for congenital amegakaryocytic thrombocytopenia, so the T cells may come from the graft donor. This chain uses TRBV4-3 with TRBJ2-3; D may be TRBD2 (6 bases). CDR3 bases: TGCGCCAGCAGCCAAGAAAGGGCGGGGATCTCGCAGTATTTT. Its protein product is CASSQERAGISQYF.